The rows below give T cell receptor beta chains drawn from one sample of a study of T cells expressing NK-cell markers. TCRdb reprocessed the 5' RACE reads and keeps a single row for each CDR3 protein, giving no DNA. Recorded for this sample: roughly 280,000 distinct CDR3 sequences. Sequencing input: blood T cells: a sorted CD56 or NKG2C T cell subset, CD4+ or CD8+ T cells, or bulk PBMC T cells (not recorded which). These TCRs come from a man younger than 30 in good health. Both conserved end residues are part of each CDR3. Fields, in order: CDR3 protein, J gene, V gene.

CDR3 protein: CASSQRDVYNEQFF; J gene: TRBJ2-1; V gene: TRBV9
CDR3 protein: CATSRDHLGGGYTF; J gene: TRBJ1-2; V gene: TRBV15
CDR3 protein: CASSLGGGNGELFF; J gene: TRBJ2-2; V gene: TRBV7-6
CDR3 protein: CASSFQSQQFF; J gene: TRBJ2-1; V gene: TRBV5-5
CDR3 protein: CASSSSVGRGNEQFF; J gene: TRBJ2-1; V gene: TRBV28
CDR3 protein: CASSLDGSWEPQHF; J gene: TRBJ1-5; V gene: TRBV7-2
CDR3 protein: CASSSSTTDTQYF; J gene: TRBJ2-3; V gene: TRBV7-3
CDR3 protein: CASSHATSGSSKQFF; J gene: TRBJ2-1; V gene: TRBV3-1
CDR3 protein: CASRFGTQQPQHF; J gene: TRBJ1-5; V gene: TRBV2
CDR3 protein: CASSFSGGPHGSTQYF; J gene: TRBJ2-5; V gene: TRBV28
CDR3 protein: CASSERGSSYEQYF; J gene: TRBJ2-7; V gene: TRBV19
CDR3 protein: CAWSGTDGNTIYF; J gene: TRBJ1-3; V gene: TRBV30
CDR3 protein: CASSESWREIGNEQFF; J gene: TRBJ2-1; V gene: TRBV25-1
CDR3 protein: CSAKGGPDTQYF; J gene: TRBJ2-3; V gene: TRBV20-1
CDR3 protein: CASSPRGLADYEQYF; J gene: TRBJ2-7; V gene: TRBV5-4
CDR3 protein: CASSPLDRYTGELFF; J gene: TRBJ2-2; V gene: TRBV18
CDR3 protein: CSVANPIAGGYNEQFF; J gene: TRBJ2-1; V gene: TRBV29-1
CDR3 protein: CATSDSFYRDNEQFF; J gene: TRBJ2-1; V gene: TRBV24-1
CDR3 protein: CASSLGASGSTSTDTQYF; J gene: TRBJ2-3; V gene: TRBV11-2
CDR3 protein: CASSFGGTDTQYF; J gene: TRBJ2-3; V gene: TRBV12-3/TRBV12-4
CDR3 protein: CAIRQGESSGANVLTF; J gene: TRBJ2-6; V gene: TRBV10-3
CDR3 protein: CASSEGVPEAFF; J gene: TRBJ1-1; V gene: TRBV6-1
CDR3 protein: CASSLAGGHLSSYNEQFF; J gene: TRBJ2-1; V gene: TRBV7-6
CDR3 protein: CASRGGLAGGNPYNEQFF; J gene: TRBJ2-1; V gene: TRBV12-3/TRBV12-4
CDR3 protein: CSFQDRAFYGYTF; J gene: TRBJ1-2; V gene: TRBV29-1
CDR3 protein: CASGPSGFSGNTIYF; J gene: TRBJ1-3; V gene: TRBV5-4
CDR3 protein: CASSGRAENEQFF; J gene: TRBJ2-1; V gene: TRBV19
CDR3 protein: CASTQGGEETQYF; J gene: TRBJ2-5; V gene: TRBV2
CDR3 protein: CASQGPPNTEAFF; J gene: TRBJ1-1; V gene: TRBV12-3/TRBV12-4
CDR3 protein: CSAEGGAGVGDTQYF; J gene: TRBJ2-3; V gene: TRBV20-1
CDR3 protein: CASSPVQGGSTEAFF; J gene: TRBJ1-1; V gene: TRBV7-8
CDR3 protein: CASSSGSGVYTEAFF; J gene: TRBJ1-1; V gene: TRBV5-1
CDR3 protein: CASSSSIKRLFF; J gene: TRBJ2-1; V gene: TRBV12-3/TRBV12-4
CDR3 protein: CSAGVGSTYNEQFF; J gene: TRBJ2-1; V gene: TRBV20-1
CDR3 protein: CSAPPRGVAKNIQYF; J gene: TRBJ2-4; V gene: TRBV20-1
CDR3 protein: CSARTGYGYTF; J gene: TRBJ1-2; V gene: TRBV20-1
CDR3 protein: CASSSRLAGAAYEQYF; J gene: TRBJ2-7; V gene: TRBV11-2
CDR3 protein: CASSFGRNRAKNIQYF; J gene: TRBJ2-4; V gene: TRBV6-5
CDR3 protein: CASSSPRLRTSGSTRYNEQFF; J gene: TRBJ2-1; V gene: TRBV11-3
CDR3 protein: CASSLRLWVTSGANVLTF; J gene: TRBJ2-6; V gene: TRBV6-2/TRBV6-3
CDR3 protein: CASSLTGLGNYGYTF; J gene: TRBJ1-2; V gene: TRBV12-3/TRBV12-4
CDR3 protein: CASSFSQGYGYTF; J gene: TRBJ1-2; V gene: TRBV7-2
CDR3 protein: CSARDGGRGRNYGYTF; J gene: TRBJ1-2; V gene: TRBV20-1
CDR3 protein: CASPTEIDSPLHF; J gene: TRBJ1-6; V gene: TRBV2
CDR3 protein: CASSPRTSGSRIDEQFF; J gene: TRBJ2-1; V gene: TRBV12-3/TRBV12-4
CDR3 protein: CASSFGEHEQFF; J gene: TRBJ2-1; V gene: TRBV5-1
CDR3 protein: CASSLRTGMIYGYTF; J gene: TRBJ1-2; V gene: TRBV27
CDR3 protein: CASSPRAGAAIYNEQFF; J gene: TRBJ2-1; V gene: TRBV5-1
CDR3 protein: CATMWGNTEAFF; J gene: TRBJ1-1; V gene: TRBV6-1
CDR3 protein: CASTQLGGTSVRHEQFF; J gene: TRBJ2-1; V gene: TRBV12-3/TRBV12-4
CDR3 protein: CASSVASNRVLKTQYF; J gene: TRBJ2-5; V gene: TRBV5-4
CDR3 protein: CAWSRDRGYNEQFF; J gene: TRBJ2-1; V gene: TRBV30